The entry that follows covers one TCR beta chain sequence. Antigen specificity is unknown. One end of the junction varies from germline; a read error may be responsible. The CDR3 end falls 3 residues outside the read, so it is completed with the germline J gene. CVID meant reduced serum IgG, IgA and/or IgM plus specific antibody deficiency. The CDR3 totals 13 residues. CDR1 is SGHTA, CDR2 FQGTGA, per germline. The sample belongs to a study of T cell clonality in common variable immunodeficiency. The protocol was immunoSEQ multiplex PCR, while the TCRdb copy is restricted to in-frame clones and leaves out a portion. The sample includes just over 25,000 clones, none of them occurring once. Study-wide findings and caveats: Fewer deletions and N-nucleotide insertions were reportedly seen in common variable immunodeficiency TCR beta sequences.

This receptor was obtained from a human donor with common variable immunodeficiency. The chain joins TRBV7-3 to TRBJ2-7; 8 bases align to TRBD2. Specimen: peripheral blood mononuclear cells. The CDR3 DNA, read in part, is TGTTCCAGCAGCTTAATAGCGGGGTACGAG. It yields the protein CSSSLIAGYE. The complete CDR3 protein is CSSSLIAGYEQYF.